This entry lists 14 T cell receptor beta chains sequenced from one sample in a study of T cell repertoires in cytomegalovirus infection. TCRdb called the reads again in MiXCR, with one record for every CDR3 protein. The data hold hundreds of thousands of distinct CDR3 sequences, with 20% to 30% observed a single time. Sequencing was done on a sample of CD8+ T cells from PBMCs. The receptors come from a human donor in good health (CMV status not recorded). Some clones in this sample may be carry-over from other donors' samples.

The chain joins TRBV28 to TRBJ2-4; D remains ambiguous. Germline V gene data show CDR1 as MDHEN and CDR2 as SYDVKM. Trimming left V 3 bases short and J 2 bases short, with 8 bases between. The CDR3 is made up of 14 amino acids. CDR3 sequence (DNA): TGTGCCAGCAGTTTCAAAATAACCAAAAACATTCAGTACTTC. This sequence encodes CASSFKITKNIQYF.

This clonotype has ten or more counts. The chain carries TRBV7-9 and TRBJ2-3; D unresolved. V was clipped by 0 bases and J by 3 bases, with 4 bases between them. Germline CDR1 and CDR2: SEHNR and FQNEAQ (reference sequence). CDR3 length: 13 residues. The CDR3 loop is CASSLARTDTQYF. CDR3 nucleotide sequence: TGTGCCAGCAGCTTAGCCAGGACAGATACGCAGTATTTT.

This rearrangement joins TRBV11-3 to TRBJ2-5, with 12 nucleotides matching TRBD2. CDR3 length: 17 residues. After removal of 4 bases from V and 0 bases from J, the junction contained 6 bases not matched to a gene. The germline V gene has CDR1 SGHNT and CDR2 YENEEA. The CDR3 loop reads CASSSGTSGSYQETQYF. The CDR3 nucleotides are TGTGCCAGCAGCTCCGGGACTAGCGGGTCTTACCAAGAGACCCAGTACTTC. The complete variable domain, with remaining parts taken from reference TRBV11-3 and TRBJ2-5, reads EAGVVQSPRYKIIEKKQPVAFWCNPISGHNTLYWYLQNLGQGPELLIRYENEEAVDDSQLPKDRFSAERLKGVDSTLKIQPAELGDSAVYLCASSSGTSGSYQETQYFGPGTRLLVL.

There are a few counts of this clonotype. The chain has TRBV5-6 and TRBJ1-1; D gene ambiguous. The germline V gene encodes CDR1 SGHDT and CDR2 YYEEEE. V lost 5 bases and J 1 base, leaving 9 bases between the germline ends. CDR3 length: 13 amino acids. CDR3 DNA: TGTGCCAGCAGATCCCCGCCGAACACTGAAGCTTTCTTT. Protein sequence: CASRSPPNTEAFF.

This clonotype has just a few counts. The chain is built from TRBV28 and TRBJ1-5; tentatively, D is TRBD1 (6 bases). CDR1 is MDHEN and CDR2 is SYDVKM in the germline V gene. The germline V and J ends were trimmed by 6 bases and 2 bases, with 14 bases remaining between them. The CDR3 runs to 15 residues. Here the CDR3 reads CASRAGHPGNQPQHF. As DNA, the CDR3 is TGTGCCAGCAGGGCGGGACACCCGGGCAATCAGCCCCAGCATTTT.

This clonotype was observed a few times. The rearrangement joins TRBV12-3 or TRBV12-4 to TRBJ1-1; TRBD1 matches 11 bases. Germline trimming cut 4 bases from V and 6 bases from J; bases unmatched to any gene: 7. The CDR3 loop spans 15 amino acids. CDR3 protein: CASSSGQGGPPEAFF. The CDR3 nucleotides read TGTGCCAGCAGTTCGGGACAGGGGGGTCCTCCTGAAGCTTTCTTT.

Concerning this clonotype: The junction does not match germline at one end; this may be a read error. CDR3 protein: CANSNWTGGQPQHF. In DNA form, the CDR3 reads TGTGCCAACAGTAACTGGACAGGGGGGCAGCCCCAGCATTTT. V and J are TRBV6-2 or TRBV6-3 and TRBJ1-5, with 10 bases lining up with TRBD1. Germline V gene sequence: CDR1 MNHEY, CDR2 SVGEGT. The CDR3 is made up of 14 amino acids.

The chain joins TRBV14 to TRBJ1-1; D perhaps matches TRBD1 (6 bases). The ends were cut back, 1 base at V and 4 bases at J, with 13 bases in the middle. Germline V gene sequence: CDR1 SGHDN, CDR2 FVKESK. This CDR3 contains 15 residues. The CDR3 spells CASSQGGGAGTEAFF. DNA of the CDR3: TGTGCCAGCAGCCAAGGTGGGGGGGCAGGCACTGAAGCTTTCTTT. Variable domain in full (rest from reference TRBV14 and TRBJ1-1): EAGVTQFPSHSVIEKGQTVTLRCDPISGHDNLYWYRRVMGKEIKFLLHFVKESKQDESGMPNNRFLAERTGGTYSTLKVQPAELEDSGVYFCASSQGGGAGTEAFFGQGTRLTVV.

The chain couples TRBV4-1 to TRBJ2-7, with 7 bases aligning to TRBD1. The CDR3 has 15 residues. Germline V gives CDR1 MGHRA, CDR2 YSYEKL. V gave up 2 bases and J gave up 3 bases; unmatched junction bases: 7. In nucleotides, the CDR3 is TGCGCCAGCAGCCAATGGGACAGTGATCACTACGAGCAGTACTTC. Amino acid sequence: CASSQWDSDHYEQYF.

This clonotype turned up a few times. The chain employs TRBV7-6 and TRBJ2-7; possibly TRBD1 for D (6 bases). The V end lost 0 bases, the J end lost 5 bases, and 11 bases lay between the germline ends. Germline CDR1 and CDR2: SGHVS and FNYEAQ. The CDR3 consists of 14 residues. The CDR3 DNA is TGTGCCAGCAGCTTAGCCAGGGGTCCCCACGAGCAGTACGTC. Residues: CASSLARGPHEQYV.

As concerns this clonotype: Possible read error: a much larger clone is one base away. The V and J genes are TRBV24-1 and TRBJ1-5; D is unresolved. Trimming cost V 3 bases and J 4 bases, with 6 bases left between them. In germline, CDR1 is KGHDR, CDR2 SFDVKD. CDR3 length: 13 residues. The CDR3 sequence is CATSDVLNQPQHF. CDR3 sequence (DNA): TGTGCCACCAGTGATGTCCTTAATCAGCCCCAGCATTTT.

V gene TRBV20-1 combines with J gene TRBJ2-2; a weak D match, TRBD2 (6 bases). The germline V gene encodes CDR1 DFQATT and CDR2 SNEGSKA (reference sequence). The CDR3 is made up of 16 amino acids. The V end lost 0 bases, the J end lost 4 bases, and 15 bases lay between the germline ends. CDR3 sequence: CSARDDWRGLTGELFF. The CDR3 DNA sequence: TGCAGTGCTAGAGATGATTGGAGGGGTCTCACCGGGGAGCTGTTTTTT.

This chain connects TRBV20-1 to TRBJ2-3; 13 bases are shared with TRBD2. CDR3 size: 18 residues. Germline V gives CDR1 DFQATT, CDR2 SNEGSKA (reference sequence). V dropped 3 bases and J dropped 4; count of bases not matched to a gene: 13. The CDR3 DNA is TGCAGTGCTAGCTCTCCGGGACTAGCGGGGTATACCGCAGATACGCAGTATTTT. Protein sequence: CSASSPGLAGYTADTQYF.

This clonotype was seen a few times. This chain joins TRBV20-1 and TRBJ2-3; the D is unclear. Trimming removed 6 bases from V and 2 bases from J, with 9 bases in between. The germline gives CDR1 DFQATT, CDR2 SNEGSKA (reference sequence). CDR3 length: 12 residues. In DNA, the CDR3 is TGCAGTGCCCCGGACGACACAGATACGCAGTATTTT. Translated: CSAPDDTDTQYF.